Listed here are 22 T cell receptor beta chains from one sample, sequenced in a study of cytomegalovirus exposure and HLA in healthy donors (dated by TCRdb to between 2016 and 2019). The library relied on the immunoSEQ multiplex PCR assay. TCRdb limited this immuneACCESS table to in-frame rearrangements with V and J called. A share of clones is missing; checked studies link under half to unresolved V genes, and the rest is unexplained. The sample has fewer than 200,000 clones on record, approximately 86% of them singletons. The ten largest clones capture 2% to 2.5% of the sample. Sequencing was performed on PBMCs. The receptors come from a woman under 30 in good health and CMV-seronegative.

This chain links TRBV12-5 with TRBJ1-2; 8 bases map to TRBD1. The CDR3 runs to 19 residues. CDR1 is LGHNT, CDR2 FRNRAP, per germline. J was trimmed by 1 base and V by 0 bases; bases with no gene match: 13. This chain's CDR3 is CASGLVPWGGQAFNYGYTF. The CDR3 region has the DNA TGTGCTAGTGGTTTGGTACCTTGGGGGGGACAGGCATTTAACTATGGCTACACCTTC.

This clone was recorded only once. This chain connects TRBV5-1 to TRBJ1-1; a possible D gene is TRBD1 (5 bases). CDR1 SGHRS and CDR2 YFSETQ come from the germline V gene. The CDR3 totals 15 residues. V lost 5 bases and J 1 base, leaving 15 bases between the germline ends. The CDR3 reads CASRSSGRSNTEAFF. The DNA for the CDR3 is TGCGCCAGCAGAAGCTCAGGGCGATCGAACACTGAAGCTTTCTTT.

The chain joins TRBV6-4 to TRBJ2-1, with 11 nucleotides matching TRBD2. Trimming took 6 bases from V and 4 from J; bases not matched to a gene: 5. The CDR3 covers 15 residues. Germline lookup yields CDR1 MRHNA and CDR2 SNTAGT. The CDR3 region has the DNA TGTGCCAGCAGCCCGGTAGCGGGAGGGTACAATGAGCAGTTCTTC. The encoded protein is CASSPVAGGYNEQFF.

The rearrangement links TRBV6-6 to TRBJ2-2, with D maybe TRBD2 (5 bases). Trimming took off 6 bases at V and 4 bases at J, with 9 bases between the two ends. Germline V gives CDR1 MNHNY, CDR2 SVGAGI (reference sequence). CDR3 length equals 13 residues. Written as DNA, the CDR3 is TGTGCCAGCAGGGCAGGAGGCACCGGGGAGCTGTTTTTT. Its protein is CASRAGGTGELFF.

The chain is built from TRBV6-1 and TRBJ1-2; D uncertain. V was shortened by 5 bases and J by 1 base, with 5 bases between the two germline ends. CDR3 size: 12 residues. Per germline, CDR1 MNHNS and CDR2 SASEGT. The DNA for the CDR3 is TGTGCCAGCAGTCCAGATAACTATGGCTACACCTTC. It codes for CASSPDNYGYTF.

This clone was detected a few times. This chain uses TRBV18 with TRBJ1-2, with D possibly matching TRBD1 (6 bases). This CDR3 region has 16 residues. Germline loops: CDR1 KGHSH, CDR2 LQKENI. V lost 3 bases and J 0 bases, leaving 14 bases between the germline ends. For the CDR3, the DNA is TGTGCCAGCTCACCCCCCGGGCAGGGGCCTAACTATGGCTACACCTTC. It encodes CASSPPGQGPNYGYTF.

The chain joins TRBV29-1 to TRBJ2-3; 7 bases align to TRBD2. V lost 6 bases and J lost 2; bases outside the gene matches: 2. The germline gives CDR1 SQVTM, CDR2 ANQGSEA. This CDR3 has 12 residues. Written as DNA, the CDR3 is TGCAGCGTGGGGGGGTTCACAGATACGCAGTATTTT. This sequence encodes CSVGGFTDTQYF.

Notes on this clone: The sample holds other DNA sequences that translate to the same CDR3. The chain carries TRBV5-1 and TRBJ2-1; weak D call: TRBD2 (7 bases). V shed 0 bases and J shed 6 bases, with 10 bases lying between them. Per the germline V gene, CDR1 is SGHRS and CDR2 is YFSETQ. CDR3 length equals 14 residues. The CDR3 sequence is CASSLAGGLNEQFF. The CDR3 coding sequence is TGCGCCAGCAGCTTGGCGGGGGGCCTCAATGAGCAGTTCTTC.

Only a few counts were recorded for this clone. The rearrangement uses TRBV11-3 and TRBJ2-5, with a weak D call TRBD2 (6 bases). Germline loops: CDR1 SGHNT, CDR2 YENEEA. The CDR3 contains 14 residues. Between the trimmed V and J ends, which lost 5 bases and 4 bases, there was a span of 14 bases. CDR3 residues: CASSRDGGRETQYF. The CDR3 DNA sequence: TGTGCCAGCAGCCGGGACGGAGGGCGAGAGACCCAGTACTTC.

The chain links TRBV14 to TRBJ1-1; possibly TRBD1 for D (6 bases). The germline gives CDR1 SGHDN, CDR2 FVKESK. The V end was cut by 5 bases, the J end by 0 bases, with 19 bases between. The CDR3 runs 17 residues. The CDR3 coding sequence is TGTGCCAGCAGCTCCCGGTCCAGGGGATGGATGAACACTGAAGCTTTCTTT. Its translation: CASSSRSRGWMNTEAFF. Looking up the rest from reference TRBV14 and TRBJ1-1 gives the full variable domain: EAGVTQFPSHSVIEKGQTVTLRCDPISGHDNLYWYRRVMGKEIKFLLHFVKESKQDESGMPNNRFLAERTGGTYSTLKVQPAELEDSGVYFCASSSRSRGWMNTEAFFGQGTRLTVV.

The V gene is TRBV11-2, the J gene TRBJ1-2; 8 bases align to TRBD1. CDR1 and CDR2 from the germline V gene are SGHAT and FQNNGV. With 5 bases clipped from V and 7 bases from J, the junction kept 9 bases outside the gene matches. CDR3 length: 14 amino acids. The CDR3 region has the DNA TGTGCCAGCAGCCCGCAGGGGGCGCTTGTTGGCTACACCTTC. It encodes CASSPQGALVGYTF. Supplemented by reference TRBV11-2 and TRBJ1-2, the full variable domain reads EAGVAQSPRYKIIEKRQSVAFWCNPISGHATLYWYQQILGQGPKLLIQFQNNGVVDDSQLPKDRFSAERLKGVDSTLKIQPAKLEDSAVYLCASSPQGALVGYTFGSGTRLTVV.

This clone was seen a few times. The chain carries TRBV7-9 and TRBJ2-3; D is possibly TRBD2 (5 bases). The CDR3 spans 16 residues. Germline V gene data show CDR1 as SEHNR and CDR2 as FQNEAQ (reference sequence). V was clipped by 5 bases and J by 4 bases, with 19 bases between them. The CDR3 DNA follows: TGTGCCAGCAGCCTGGGAGTCGAGCTACTCTCAGATACGCAGTATTTT. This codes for CASSLGVELLSDTQYF. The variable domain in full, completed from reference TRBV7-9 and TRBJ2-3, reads DTGVSQNPRHKITKRGQNVTFRCDPISEHNRLYWYRQTLGQGPEFLTYFQNEAQLEKSRLLSDRFSAERPKGSFSTLEIQRTEQGDSAMYLCASSLGVELLSDTQYFGPGTRLTVL.

CDR3 sequence: CASSYGGGSEQYF. The CDR3 bases are TGTGCCAGCAGTTACGGGGGGGGAAGCGAGCAGTACTTC. V usage is TRBV6-6 and J usage is TRBJ2-7, with 7 bases identical to TRBD2. The V gene end was trimmed by 2 bases and the J gene end by 6 bases; junction bases not matched to a gene: 4. The CDR3 is 13 amino acids. Looked up from germline, CDR1 is MNHNY and CDR2 is SVGAGI (reference sequence).

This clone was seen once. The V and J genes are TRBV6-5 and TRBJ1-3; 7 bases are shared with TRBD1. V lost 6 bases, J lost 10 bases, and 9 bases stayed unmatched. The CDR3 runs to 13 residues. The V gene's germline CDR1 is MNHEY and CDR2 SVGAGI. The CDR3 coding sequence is TGTGCCAGCAGAAAACGGGACAGATTTACCATATATTTT. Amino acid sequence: CASRKRDRFTIYF.

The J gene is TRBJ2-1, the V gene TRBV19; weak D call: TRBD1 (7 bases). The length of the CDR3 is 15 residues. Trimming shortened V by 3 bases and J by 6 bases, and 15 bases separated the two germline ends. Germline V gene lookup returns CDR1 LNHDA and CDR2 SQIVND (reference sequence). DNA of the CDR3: TGTGCCAGTAGTATCGGAGGGGGCTTCGGCAATGAGCAGTTCTTC. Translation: CASSIGGGFGNEQFF.

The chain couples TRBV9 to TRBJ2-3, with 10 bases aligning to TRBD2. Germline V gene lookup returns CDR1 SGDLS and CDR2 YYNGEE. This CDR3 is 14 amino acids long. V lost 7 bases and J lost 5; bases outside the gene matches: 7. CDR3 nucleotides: TGTGCCAGCCAAGGGACTAGCGTAATAGATACGCAGTATTTT. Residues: CASQGTSVIDTQYF.

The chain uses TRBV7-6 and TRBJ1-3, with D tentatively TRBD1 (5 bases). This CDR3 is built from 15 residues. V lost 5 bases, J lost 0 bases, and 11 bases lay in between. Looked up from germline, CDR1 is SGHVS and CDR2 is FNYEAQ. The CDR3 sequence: CASSRDRSSGNTIYF. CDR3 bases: TGTGCCAGCAGCCGCGACAGAAGCTCTGGAAACACCATATATTTT.

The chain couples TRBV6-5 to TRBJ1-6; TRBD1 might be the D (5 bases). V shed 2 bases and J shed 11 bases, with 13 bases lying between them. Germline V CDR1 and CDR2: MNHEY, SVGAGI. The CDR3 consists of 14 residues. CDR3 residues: CASSYQRGIAPLHF. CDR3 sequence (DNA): TGTGCCAGCAGTTACCAACGGGGGATAGCACCCCTCCACTTT.

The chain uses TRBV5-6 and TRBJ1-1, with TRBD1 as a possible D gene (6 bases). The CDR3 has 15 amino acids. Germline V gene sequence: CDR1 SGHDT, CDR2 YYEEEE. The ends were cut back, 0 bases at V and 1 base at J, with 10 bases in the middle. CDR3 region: CASSLGAQGNTEAFF. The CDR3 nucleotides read TGTGCCAGCAGCTTGGGGGCACAGGGGAACACTGAAGCTTTCTTT.

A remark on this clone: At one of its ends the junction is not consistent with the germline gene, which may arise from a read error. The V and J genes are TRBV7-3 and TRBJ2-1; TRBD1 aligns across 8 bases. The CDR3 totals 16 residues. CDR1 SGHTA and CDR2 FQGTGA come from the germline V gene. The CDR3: CASSLTGTGSDNEQFF. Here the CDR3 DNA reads TGTGCCAGCAGCTTAACCGGGACAGGCTCCGACAATGAGCAGTTCTTC.

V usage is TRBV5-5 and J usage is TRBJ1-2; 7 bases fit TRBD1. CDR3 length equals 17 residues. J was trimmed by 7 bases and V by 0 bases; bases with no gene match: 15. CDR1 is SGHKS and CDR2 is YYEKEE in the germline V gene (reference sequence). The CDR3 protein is CASSLGARQGGAFGYTF. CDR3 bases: TGTGCCAGCAGCTTGGGAGCTAGGCAGGGGGGCGCTTTTGGCTACACCTTC. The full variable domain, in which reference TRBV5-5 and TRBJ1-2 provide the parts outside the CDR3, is DAGVTQSPTHLIKTRGQQVTLRCSPISGHKSVSWYQQVLGQGPQFIFQYYEKEERGRGNFPDRFSARQFPNYSSELNVNALLLGDSALYLCASSLGARQGGAFGYTFGSGTRLTVV.

Here the CDR3 DNA reads TGTGCCATCAGTGAGTCCCTGGGACAGGGGTCCACCGGGGAGCTGTTTTTT. This translates into CAISESLGQGSTGELFF. The chain has TRBV10-3 and TRBJ2-2, with 10 positions matching TRBD1. This CDR3 comprises 17 residues. Germline assignment: CDR1 ENHRY and CDR2 SYGVKD. V dropped 0 bases and J dropped 4; count of bases not matched to a gene: 5.